This T cell receptor (beta chain) emerged from a study of cytomegalovirus exposure and HLA in healthy donors. Points from the study as a whole: The study recorded some 160 TCR beta chains that were cytomegalovirus-associated.

On this clone: Antigen specificity is unknown.

With 60 Vbeta and 13 Jbeta primers, the PCR was carried out. Profiling relied on immunoSEQ multiplex PCR, and the TCRdb table lists in-frame clones only, not all of them. Here the sample spans about 160,000 clones, around 80% being singletons. V gave up 11 bases and J gave up 0 bases, with 13 bases separating them. Germline V gene sequence: CDR1 MDHEN, CDR2 SYDVKM. The length of the CDR3 is 13 residues. This chain uses TRBV28 with TRBJ1-1; D unresolved. The clonotype comes from a man between 35 and 55 years old in good health and CMV-seronegative. Material: PBMCs. The DNA of the CDR3 is TGTGCCGTCCGACTGGAGGTGAACACTGAAGCTTTCTTT. Translation gives CAVRLEVNTEAFF.